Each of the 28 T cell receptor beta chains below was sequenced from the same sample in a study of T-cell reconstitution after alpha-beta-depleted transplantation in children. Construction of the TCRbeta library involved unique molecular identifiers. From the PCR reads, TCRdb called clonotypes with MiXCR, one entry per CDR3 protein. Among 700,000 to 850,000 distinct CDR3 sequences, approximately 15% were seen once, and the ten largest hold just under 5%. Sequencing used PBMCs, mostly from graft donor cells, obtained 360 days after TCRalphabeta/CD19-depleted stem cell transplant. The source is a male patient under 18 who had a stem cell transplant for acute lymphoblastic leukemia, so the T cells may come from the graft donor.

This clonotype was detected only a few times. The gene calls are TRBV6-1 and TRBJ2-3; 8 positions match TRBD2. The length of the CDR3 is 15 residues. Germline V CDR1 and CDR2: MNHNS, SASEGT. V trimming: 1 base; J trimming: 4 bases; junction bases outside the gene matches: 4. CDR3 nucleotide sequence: TGTGCCAGCAGTGAAGGTGCGGGAGGTCCAGATACGCAGTATTTT. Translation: CASSEGAGGPDTQYF.

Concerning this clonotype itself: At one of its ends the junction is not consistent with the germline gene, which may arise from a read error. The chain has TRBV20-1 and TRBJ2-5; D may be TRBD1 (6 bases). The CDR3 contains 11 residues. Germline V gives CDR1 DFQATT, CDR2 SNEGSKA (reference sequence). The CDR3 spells CSVAGALISGF. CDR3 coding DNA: TGCAGTGTTGCAGGGGCCCTCATCTCGGGCTTC.

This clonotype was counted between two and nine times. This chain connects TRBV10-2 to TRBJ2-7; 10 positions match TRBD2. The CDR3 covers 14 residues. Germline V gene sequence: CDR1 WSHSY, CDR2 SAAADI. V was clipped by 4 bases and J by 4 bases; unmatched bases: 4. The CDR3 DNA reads TGCGCCAGCAGTGGGGCTAGCGGGAGTTACGAGCAGTACTTC. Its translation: CASSGASGSYEQYF.

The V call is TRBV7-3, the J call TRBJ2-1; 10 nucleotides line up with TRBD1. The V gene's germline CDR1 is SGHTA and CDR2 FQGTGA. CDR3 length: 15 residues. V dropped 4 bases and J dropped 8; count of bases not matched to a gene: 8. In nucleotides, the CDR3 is TGTGCCAGCAGCTCGGGACAGGGGTATAGTGATGAGCAGTTCTTC. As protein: CASSSGQGYSDEQFF.

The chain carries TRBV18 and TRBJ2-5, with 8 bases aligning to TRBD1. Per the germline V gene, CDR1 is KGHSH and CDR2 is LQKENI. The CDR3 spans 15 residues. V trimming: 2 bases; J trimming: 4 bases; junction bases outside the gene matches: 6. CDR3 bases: TGTGCCAGCTCACCAAGCAGGGGGCTGCGAGAGACCCAGTACTTC. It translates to CASSPSRGLRETQYF. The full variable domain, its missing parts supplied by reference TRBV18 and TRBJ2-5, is NAGVMQNPRHLVRRRGQEARLRCSPMKGHSHVYWYRQLPEEGLKFMVYLQKENIIDESGMPKERFSAEFPKEGPSILRIQQVVRGDSAAYFCASSPSRGLRETQYFGPGTRLLVL.

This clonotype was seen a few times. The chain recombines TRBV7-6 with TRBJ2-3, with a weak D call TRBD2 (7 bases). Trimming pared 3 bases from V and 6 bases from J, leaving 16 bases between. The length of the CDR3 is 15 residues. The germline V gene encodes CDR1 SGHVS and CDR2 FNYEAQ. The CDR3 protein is CASSFSSGGGDTQYF. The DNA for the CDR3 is TGTGCCAGCAGCTTCTCTAGCGGAGGGGGGGATACGCAGTATTTT.

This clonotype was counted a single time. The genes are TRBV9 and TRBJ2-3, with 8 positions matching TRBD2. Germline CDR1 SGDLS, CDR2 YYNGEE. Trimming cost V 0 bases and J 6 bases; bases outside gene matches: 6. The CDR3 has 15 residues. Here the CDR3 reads CASSVDQREWDTQYF. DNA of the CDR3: TGTGCCAGCAGCGTAGACCAGCGGGAGTGGGATACGCAGTATTTT.

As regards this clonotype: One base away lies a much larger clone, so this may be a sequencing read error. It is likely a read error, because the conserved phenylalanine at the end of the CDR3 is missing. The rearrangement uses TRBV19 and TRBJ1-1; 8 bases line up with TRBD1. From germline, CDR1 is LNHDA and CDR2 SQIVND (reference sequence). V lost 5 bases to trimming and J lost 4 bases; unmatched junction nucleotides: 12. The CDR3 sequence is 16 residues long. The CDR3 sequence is CASSPGQVFGSTEAFY. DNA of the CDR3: TGTGCCAGTAGTCCGGGACAGGTTTTCGGATCCACTGAAGCTTTCTAT.

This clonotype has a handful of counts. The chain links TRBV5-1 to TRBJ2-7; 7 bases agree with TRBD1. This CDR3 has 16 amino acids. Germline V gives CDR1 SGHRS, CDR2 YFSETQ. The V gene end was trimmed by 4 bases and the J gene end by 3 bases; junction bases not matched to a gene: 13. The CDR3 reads CASSPLRQGELYEQYF. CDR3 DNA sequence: TGCGCCAGCAGCCCACTTAGACAGGGAGAACTCTACGAGCAGTACTTC.

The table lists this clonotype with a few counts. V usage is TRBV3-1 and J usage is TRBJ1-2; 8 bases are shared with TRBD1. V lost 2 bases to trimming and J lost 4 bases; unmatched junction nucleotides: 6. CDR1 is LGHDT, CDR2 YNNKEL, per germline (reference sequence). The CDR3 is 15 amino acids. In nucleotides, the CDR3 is TGTGCCAGCAGCCAATCGGCGACAGGGGTCTATGGCTACACCTTC. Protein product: CASSQSATGVYGYTF.

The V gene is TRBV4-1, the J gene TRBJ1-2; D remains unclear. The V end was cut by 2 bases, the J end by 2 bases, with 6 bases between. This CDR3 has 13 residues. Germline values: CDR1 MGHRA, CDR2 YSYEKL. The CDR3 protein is CASSQLMNYGYTF. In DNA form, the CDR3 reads TGCGCCAGCAGCCAATTGATGAACTATGGCTACACCTTC.

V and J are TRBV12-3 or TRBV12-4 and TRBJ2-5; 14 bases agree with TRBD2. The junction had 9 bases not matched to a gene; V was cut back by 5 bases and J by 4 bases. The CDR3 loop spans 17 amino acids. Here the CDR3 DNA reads TGTGCCAGCAGTCTTTACCGGGGACTAGCGGGAGCAGAGACCCAGTACTTC. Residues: CASSLYRGLAGAETQYF.

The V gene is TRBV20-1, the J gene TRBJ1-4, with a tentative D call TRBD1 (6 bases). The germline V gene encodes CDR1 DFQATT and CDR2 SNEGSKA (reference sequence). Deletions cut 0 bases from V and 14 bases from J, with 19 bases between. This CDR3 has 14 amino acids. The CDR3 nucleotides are TGCAGTGCTAGAGATCTACAGGGTAGGGGATTGCTGTTTTTT. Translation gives CSARDLQGRGLLFF.

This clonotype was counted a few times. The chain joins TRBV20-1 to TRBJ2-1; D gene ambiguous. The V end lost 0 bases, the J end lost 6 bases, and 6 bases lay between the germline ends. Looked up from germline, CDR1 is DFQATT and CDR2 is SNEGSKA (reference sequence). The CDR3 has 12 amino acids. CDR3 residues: CSARDQPNEQFF. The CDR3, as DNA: TGCAGTGCTAGAGATCAGCCCAATGAGCAGTTCTTC.

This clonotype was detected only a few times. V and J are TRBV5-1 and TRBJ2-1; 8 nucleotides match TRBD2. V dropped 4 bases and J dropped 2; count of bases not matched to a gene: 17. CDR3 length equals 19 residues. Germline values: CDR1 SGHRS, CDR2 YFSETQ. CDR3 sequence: CASSPPRLALISAYNEQFF. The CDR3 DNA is TGCGCCAGCAGCCCCCCGAGACTAGCGCTCATATCCGCCTACAATGAGCAGTTCTTC.

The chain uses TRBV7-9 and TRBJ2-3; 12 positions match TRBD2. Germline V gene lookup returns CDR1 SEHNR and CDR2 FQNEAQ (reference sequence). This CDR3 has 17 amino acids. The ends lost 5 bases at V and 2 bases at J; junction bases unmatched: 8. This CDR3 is CASSTWTSGDPTDTQYF. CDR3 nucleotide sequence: TGTGCCAGCAGCACCTGGACTAGCGGGGACCCCACAGATACGCAGTATTTT.

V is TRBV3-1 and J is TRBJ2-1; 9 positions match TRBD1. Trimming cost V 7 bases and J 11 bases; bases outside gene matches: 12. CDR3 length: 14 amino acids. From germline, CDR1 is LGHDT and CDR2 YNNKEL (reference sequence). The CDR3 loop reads CASTLGQGRHKQFF. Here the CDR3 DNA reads TGTGCCAGCACCCTGGGACAGGGACGCCATAAGCAGTTCTTC.

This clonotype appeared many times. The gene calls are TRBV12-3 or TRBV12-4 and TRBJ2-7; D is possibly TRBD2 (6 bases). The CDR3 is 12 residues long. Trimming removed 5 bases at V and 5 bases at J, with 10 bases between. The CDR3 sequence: CASSAGTDEQYF. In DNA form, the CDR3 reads TGTGCCAGCAGTGCCGGGACTGACGAGCAGTACTTC.

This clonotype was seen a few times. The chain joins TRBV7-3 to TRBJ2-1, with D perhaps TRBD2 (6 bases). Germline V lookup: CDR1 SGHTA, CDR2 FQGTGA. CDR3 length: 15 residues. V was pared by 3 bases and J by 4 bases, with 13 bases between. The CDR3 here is CASSLRLAMYNEQFF. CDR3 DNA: TGTGCCAGCAGCTTGCGGCTAGCGATGTACAATGAGCAGTTCTTC.

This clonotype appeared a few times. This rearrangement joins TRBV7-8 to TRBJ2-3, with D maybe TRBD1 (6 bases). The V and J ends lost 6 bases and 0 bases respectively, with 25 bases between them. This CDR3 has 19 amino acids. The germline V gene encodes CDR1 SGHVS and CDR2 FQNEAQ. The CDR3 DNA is TGTGCCAGCAGGACGCGGCGATTTGGGACAAATAGTAGCACAGATACGCAGTATTTT. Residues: CASRTRRFGTNSSTDTQYF.

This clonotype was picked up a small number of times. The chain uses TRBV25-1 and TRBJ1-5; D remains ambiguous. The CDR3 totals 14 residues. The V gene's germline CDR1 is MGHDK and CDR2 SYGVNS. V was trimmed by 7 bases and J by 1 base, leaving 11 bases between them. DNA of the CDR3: TGTGCCAGCACCCCAGGTGAGAGCAATCAGCCCCAGCATTTT. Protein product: CASTPGESNQPQHF. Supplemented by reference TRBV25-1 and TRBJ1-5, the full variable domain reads EADIYQTPRYLVIGTGKKITLECSQTMGHDKMYWYQQDPGMELHLIHYSYGVNSTEKGDLSSESTVSRIRTEHFPLTLESARPSHTSQYLCASTPGESNQPQHFGDGTRLSIL.

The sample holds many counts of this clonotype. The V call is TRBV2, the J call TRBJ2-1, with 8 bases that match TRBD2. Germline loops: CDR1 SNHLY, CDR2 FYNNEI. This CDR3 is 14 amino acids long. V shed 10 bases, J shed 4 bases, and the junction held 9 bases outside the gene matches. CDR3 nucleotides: TGTGCCACCCTGGAGGCGGGGGGATACAATGAGCAGTTCTTC. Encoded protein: CATLEAGGYNEQFF.

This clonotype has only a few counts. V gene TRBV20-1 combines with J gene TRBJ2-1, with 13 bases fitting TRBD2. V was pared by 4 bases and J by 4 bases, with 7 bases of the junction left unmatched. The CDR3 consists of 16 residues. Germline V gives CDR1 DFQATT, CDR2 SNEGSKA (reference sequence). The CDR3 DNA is TGCAGTGCTAATCCTACTAGCGGGAGGGGATACAATGAGCAGTTCTTC. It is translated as CSANPTSGRGYNEQFF.

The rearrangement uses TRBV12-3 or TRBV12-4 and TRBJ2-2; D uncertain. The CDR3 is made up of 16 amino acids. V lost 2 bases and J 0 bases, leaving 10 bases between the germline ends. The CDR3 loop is CASSLSNPANTGELFF. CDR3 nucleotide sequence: TGTGCCAGCAGTTTATCCAACCCCGCGAACACCGGGGAGCTGTTTTTT.

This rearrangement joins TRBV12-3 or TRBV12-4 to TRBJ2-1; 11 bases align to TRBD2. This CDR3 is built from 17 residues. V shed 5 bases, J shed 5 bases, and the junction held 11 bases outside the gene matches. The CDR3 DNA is TGTGCCAGCAGTCCTATAGCGGGAGGGGGAGGCCACAATGAGCAGTTCTTC. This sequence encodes CASSPIAGGGGHNEQFF.

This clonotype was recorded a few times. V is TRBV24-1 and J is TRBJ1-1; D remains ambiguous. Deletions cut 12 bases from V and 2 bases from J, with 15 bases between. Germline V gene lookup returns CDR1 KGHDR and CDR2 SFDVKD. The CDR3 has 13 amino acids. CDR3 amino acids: CASCATANTEAFF. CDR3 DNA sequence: TGTGCCTCCTGCGCGACTGCCAACACTGAAGCTTTCTTT.

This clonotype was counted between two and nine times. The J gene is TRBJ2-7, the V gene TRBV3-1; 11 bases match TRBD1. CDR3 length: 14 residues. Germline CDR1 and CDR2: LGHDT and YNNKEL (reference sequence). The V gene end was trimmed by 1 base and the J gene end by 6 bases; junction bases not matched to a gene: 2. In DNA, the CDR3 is TGTGCCAGCAGCCAAGCCGGGACAGGGGGCGAGCAGTACTTC. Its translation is CASSQAGTGGEQYF.

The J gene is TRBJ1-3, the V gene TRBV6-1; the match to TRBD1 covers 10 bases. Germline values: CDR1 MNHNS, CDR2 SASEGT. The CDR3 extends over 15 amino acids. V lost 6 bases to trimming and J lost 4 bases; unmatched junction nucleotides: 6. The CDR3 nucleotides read TGTGCCAGCAGGAGGGACAGGGGTTCCGGAAACACCATATATTTT. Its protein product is CASRRDRGSGNTIYF.